This T cell receptor (beta chain) was obtained from a study of vaccination and CD4 T cells after COVID-19. Study details: Median time from COVID diagnosis to post-COVID sampling was 101 days (35 to 161). Researchers treated control cultures with a CEFX pool, an HIV-1 Nef pool, or no peptide.

Notes on this clonotype: Its antigen is still unknown.

Noted treatment: roughly 11-day PBMC culture with coronavirus spike peptide pools or control peptides (ViraFEST assay). Sequenced with the Oncomine TCR Beta short-read assay was DNA taken from cultured CD4+ T cells. MiXCR, applied by TCRdb to the PCR reads, yields one record per CDR3 protein. Found here are roughly 20,000 distinct CDR3 sequences, about 56% of them singletons; the top ten hold 7.4%. The CDR3 length is 13 residues. V lost 3 bases and J lost 7, with 10 bases in between. The sequenced material came from CD4+ T cells from blood, cultured in vitro. This TCR was recovered from a human donor who had recovered from COVID-19. The chain is built from TRBV12-3 or TRBV12-4 and TRBJ2-4; D is ambiguous. The DNA of the CDR3 is TGTGCCAGCAGTTTTTCCCTGGGGAACATTCAGTACTTC. Amino acid sequence: CASSFSLGNIQYF.